This T cell receptor (beta chain) originates from a study of T cell responses to AZD1222 COVID-19 vaccine. Measured with immunoSEQ multiplex PCR; TCRdb has only the in-frame clones, and not every one. This repertoire shows under 100,000 clones, 90% to 95% found once; its top ten account for around 5.2%. The CDR3 contains 13 residues. The germline V gene encodes CDR1 SGHTA and CDR2 FQGNSA. The V segment lost 5 bases and the J segment 4 bases; nucleotides outside the gene matches: 2. Source: peripheral blood, taken on day 0 of AZD1222 vaccination. This receptor was taken from an adult in good health. This chain links TRBV7-2 with TRBJ1-5, with TRBD1 matching 7 bases. CDR3 DNA: TGTGCCAGCAGCCCAGGGGGAAATCAGCCCCAGCATTTT. This codes for CASSPGGNQPQHF.